Each of the 19 T cell receptor beta chains below was sequenced from the same sample in a study of early T cells in non-severe SARS-CoV-2 infection. TCRdb ran MiXCR on the 5' RACE reads and lists one entry per CDR3 protein. The table includes nearly 70,000 distinct CDR3 sequences, 4.6% detected once. The sample in question was whole blood, obtained at baseline. Every receptor here comes from an adult who was a healthcare worker with PCR-confirmed SARS-CoV-2 infection or an uninfected control (not recorded which). The donor label of this sample is uncertain.

This clonotype has more than one count but fewer than ten. The chain has TRBV7-9 and TRBJ1-6, with a tentative D call TRBD1 (5 bases). The V end was cut by 3 bases, the J end by 8 bases, with 11 bases between. The CDR3 spans 14 residues. Germline V CDR1 and CDR2: SEHNR, FQNEAQ (reference sequence). In nucleotides, the CDR3 is TGTGCCAGCAGCTTCCAGGGCGACTATTCACCCCTCCACTTT. Its protein is CASSFQGDYSPLHF.

The V and J genes are TRBV6-2 or TRBV6-3 and TRBJ2-3; 10 bases align to TRBD2. This CDR3 is 19 amino acids long. V shed 0 bases, J shed 0 bases, and the junction held 9 bases outside the gene matches. Germline V gene sequence: CDR1 MNHEY, CDR2 SVGEGT. The CDR3 DNA reads as TGTGCCAGCAGTTACTCGCGGACTAGCGGACGAGGTAGCACAGATACGCAGTATTTT. Translation gives CASSYSRTSGRGSTDTQYF.

This clonotype was detected ten times or more. The chain joins TRBV30 to TRBJ2-3, with 12 bases fitting TRBD2. J was trimmed by 2 bases and V by 0 bases; bases with no gene match: 3. This CDR3 comprises 16 residues. Germline-derived CDR1 and CDR2 are GTSNPN and SVGIG (reference sequence). CDR3 residues: CAWSVGLAGDTDTQYF. Here the CDR3 DNA reads TGTGCCTGGAGTGTGGGACTAGCGGGTGACACAGATACGCAGTATTTT.

The V call is TRBV7-9, the J call TRBJ2-7; D may match TRBD1 or TRBD2 (5 bases each). CDR1 is SEHNR, CDR2 FQNEAQ, per germline (reference sequence). This CDR3 contains 11 residues. V was shortened by 6 bases and J by 12 bases, with 15 bases between the two germline ends. The CDR3 region is CASRGTAQVYF. DNA for the CDR3: TGTGCCAGCAGGGGGACGGCACAAGTGTACTTC.

The sample holds a few counts of this clonotype. The rearrangement joins TRBV7-2 to TRBJ2-5; D remains unclear. The V end lost 1 base, the J end lost 4 bases, and 10 bases lay between the germline ends. This CDR3 is built from 14 residues. From germline, CDR1 is SGHTA and CDR2 FQGNSA. The CDR3 bases are TGTGCCAGCAGCTTAGGATCAGGCCCAGAGACCCAGTACTTC. Translation gives CASSLGSGPETQYF.

This clonotype was recorded at least ten times. The chain combines TRBV4-3 with TRBJ1-4; no firm D call. Germline CDR1 is LGHNA and CDR2 is YSLEER. This CDR3 is 15 amino acids long. V gave up 2 bases and J gave up 8 bases, with 15 bases separating them. The CDR3 sequence is CASSQNPSGFEKLFF. The DNA for the CDR3 is TGCGCCAGCAGCCAAAACCCCAGCGGCTTCGAAAAACTGTTTTTT.

CDR3 residues: CASRGSPYGYTF. The CDR3 bases are TGTGCCAGCAGGGGGTCCCCCTATGGCTACACCTTC. The chain joins TRBV28 to TRBJ1-2; the D is unclear. Trimming took 6 bases from V and 4 from J, leaving 9 bases between them. This CDR3 spans 12 amino acids. CDR1 is MDHEN and CDR2 is SYDVKM in the germline V gene.

This chain joins TRBV5-1 and TRBJ2-5; the D is unclear. The V end was cut by 1 base, the J end by 0 bases, with 7 bases between. The CDR3 is 14 residues long. Germline V gene lookup returns CDR1 SGHRS and CDR2 YFSETQ. The CDR3 DNA sequence: TGCGCCAGCAGCTTGAAGGAGTACCAAGAGACCCAGTACTTC. Protein product: CASSLKEYQETQYF.

This clonotype occurred many times. This chain's CDR3 is CASSYSGTVNTGELFF. The DNA of the CDR3 is TGTGCCAGCAGTTACTCTGGGACAGTGAACACCGGGGAGCTGTTTTTT. V and J are TRBV6-5 and TRBJ2-2; 7 bases are shared with TRBD1. The CDR3 extends over 16 amino acids. The germline V gene has CDR1 MNHEY and CDR2 SVGAGI. Germline trimming cut 0 bases from V and 1 base from J; bases unmatched to any gene: 2.

Ten or more counts support this clonotype. The gene calls are TRBV2 and TRBJ1-2; no reliable D call. The CDR3 extends over 12 amino acids. V dropped 6 bases and J dropped 4 bases, with 9 bases sitting between them. In germline, CDR1 is SNHLY, CDR2 FYNNEI. The CDR3 reads CASSPKSYGYTF. CDR3 in DNA: TGTGCCAGCAGCCCGAAGAGCTATGGCTACACCTTC.

This clonotype was detected ten times or more. The gene calls are TRBV6-5 and TRBJ1-2; 7 nucleotides align to TRBD1. The V segment lost 5 bases and the J segment 6 bases; nucleotides outside the gene matches: 6. Per germline, CDR1 MNHEY and CDR2 SVGAGI. The CDR3 has 13 amino acids. The CDR3 is CASSTTGEDGYTF. The CDR3 DNA is TGTGCCAGCAGTACCACAGGGGAGGATGGCTACACCTTC.

The gene calls are TRBV7-9 and TRBJ2-7; 8 bases are a match to TRBD1. V shed 1 base and J 2 bases; nucleotides not matched to a gene: 4. This CDR3 has 15 residues. The V gene's germline CDR1 is SEHNR and CDR2 FQNEAQ (reference sequence). CDR3 nucleotide sequence: TGTGCCAGCAGCTTAGGGACAGGGACCCCCTACGAGCAGTACTTC. Translation gives CASSLGTGTPYEQYF.

This clonotype was found a few times. The chain uses TRBV20-1 and TRBJ2-1; TRBD1 agrees at 9 bases. This CDR3 contains 13 residues. V gave up 3 bases and J gave up 7 bases; unmatched junction bases: 4. Germline V gene lookup returns CDR1 DFQATT and CDR2 SNEGSKA (reference sequence). This CDR3 reads CSASPGQGNEQFF. As DNA, the CDR3 is TGCAGTGCTAGTCCGGGACAGGGTAATGAGCAGTTCTTC.

This clonotype was seen a few times. The J gene is TRBJ1-2, the V gene TRBV29-1; D might be TRBD1 (5 bases). This CDR3 has 15 amino acids. The V end lost 4 bases, the J end lost 7 bases, and 22 bases lay between the germline ends. From germline, CDR1 is SQVTM and CDR2 ANQGSEA. CDR3 nucleotide sequence: TGCAGCGTTGTGGAGACAGTTAGTGCTGTTACTGGCTACACCTTC. This sequence encodes CSVVETVSAVTGYTF.

This clonotype has a handful of counts. This chain connects TRBV30 to TRBJ2-7; D is uncertain. V lost 1 base and J lost 3, with 4 bases in between. CDR1 and CDR2 from the germline V gene are GTSNPN and SVGIG (reference sequence). This CDR3 is 11 amino acids long. The CDR3 is CAWSGGYEQYF. In DNA form, the CDR3 reads TGTGCCTGGAGTGGCGGCTACGAGCAGTACTTC. Full variable domain (rest looked up from reference TRBV30 and TRBJ2-7): SQTIHQWPATLVQPVGSPLSLECTVEGTSNPNLYWYRQAAGRGLQLLFYSVGIGQISSEVPQNLSASRPQDRQFILSSKKLLLSDSGFYLCAWSGGYEQYFGPGTRLTVT.

The chain carries TRBV28 and TRBJ1-6, with a tentative D call TRBD1 (6 bases). Germline CDR1 is MDHEN and CDR2 is SYDVKM. The CDR3 length is 16 residues. With 8 bases removed from V and 0 bases from J, the gap between germline ends came to 14 bases. The CDR3 nucleotides read TGTGCCAGCTGGGCACAGGGAAGCTCCTATAATTCACCCCTCCACTTT. Its translation is CASWAQGSSYNSPLHF.

Ten or more counts support this clonotype. The V call is TRBV5-1, the J call TRBJ2-2; TRBD1 might be the D (5 bases). Germline lookup yields CDR1 SGHRS and CDR2 YFSETQ. This CDR3 has 14 amino acids. V lost 5 bases and J lost 0, with 8 bases in between. The CDR3 reads CASRDTANTGELFF. The CDR3 bases are TGCGCCAGCAGGGACACCGCGAACACCGGGGAGCTGTTTTTT. Full variable domain (outside the CDR3, taken from reference TRBV5-1 and TRBJ2-2): KAGVTQTPRYLIKTRGQQVTLSCSPISGHRSVSWYQQTPGQGLQFLFEYFSETQRNKGNFPGRFSGRQFSNSRSEMNVSTLELGDSALYLCASRDTANTGELFFGEGSRLTVL.

The table lists this clonotype with many counts. The chain has TRBV11-2 and TRBJ2-5, with D perhaps matching TRBD2 (6 bases). Germline loops: CDR1 SGHAT, CDR2 FQNNGV. V dropped 0 bases and J dropped 4 bases, with 15 bases sitting between them. The CDR3 consists of 16 residues. CDR3 sequence: CASSLDSKGRGETQYF. The CDR3 DNA is TGTGCCAGCAGCTTAGACTCCAAGGGGCGGGGAGAGACCCAGTACTTC.

This clonotype has at least ten counts. The gene calls are TRBV12-5 and TRBJ1-6; D gene ambiguous. The V gene lost 3 bases and the J gene lost 5 bases, with 5 bases spanning the gap. The CDR3 sequence is 13 residues long. Germline assignment: CDR1 LGHNT and CDR2 FRNRAP. The CDR3 DNA is TGTGCTAGTGGTTTTGGGGATAATTCACCCCTCCACTTT. Its protein product is CASGFGDNSPLHF.